The following is a T cell receptor (beta chain) sequence with its context. CDR1 SGHRS and CDR2 YFSETQ come from the germline V gene. The CDR3 runs 12 residues. V shed 5 bases, J shed 7 bases, and the junction held 5 bases outside the gene matches. The data stem from a study of blood T cell repertoires in COVID-19. Participant ages covered roughly 18 to 89 years across about two dozen US areas. Produced via immunoSEQ multiplex PCR; TCRdb's table is partial and in-frame only. The sample has around 130,000 clones; about 88% are singletons. This clonotype originated in a woman between 50 and 59 years old who had recovered from COVID-19. This rearrangement joins TRBV5-1 to TRBJ1-1; 7 bases line up with TRBD1. Sequenced sample: PBMCs or T cells enriched from blood (not recorded which). CDR3 sequence reads: CASRADRVEAFF. The CDR3 nucleotides read TGCGCCAGCAGGGCTGACAGGGTTGAAGCTTTCTTT.